One sample yielded the 32 T cell receptor beta chains listed below, sequenced in a study of blood T cell repertoires in COVID-19. Profiling relied on immunoSEQ multiplex PCR, and the TCRdb table lists in-frame clones only, not all of them. The sample gives 150,000 to 200,000 clones, about 85% of which show up once; under 15% is in the top ten. Source material: peripheral blood. These TCRs come from a man between 65 and 80 years old who had recovered from COVID-19.

The rearrangement joins TRBV11-2 to TRBJ2-7; D is ambiguous. The CDR3 consists of 15 residues. V was pared by 3 bases and J by 2 bases, with 14 bases between. CDR1 and CDR2 from the germline V gene are SGHAT and FQNNGV. The chain's CDR3 is CASSFSSSSTYEQYF. The CDR3 DNA is TGTGCCAGCAGCTTTAGTAGCAGCAGTACCTACGAGCAGTACTTC.

The chain uses TRBV10-1 and TRBJ2-1; weak D call: TRBD2 (6 bases). The CDR3 has 14 residues. Germline V gene sequence: CDR1 WNHNN, CDR2 SYGVQD (reference sequence). Deletions cut 6 bases from V and 9 bases from J, with 18 bases between. CDR3 region: CASSAGTPVGEQFF. For the CDR3, the DNA is TGCGCCAGCAGCGCCGGGACTCCCGTTGGTGAGCAGTTCTTC.

This rearrangement joins TRBV6-4 to TRBJ2-2; 8 bases fit TRBD2. The CDR3 consists of 18 residues. CDR1 MRHNA and CDR2 SNTAGT come from the germline V gene. V lost 0 bases to trimming and J lost 5 bases; unmatched junction nucleotides: 11. CDR3 protein: CASSDSYQAGAGTGELFF. CDR3 sequence (DNA): TGTGCCAGCAGTGACTCGTATCAAGCGGGAGCGGGTACCGGGGAGCTGTTTTTT.

The chain carries TRBV28 and TRBJ2-7; 7 nucleotides agree with TRBD1. V lost 7 bases, J lost 3 bases, and 6 bases stayed unmatched. Germline CDR1 MDHEN, CDR2 SYDVKM. This CDR3 is built from 13 residues. CDR3 in DNA: TGTGCCAGCAACCCCGGACAGGACTACGAGCAGTACTTC. Its protein product is CASNPGQDYEQYF.

The V gene is TRBV3-1 (or the pseudogene TRBV3-2), the J gene TRBJ2-1; D may be TRBD2 (5 bases). There are 15 residues in the CDR3. The germline V gene encodes CDR1 LGHDT and CDR2 YNNKEL (reference sequence). V was trimmed by 2 bases and J by 7 bases, leaving 15 bases between them. The CDR3, as DNA: TGTGCCAGCAGCCAATGGGAGACCCCGGGTAATGAGCAGTTCTTC. Its protein product is CASSQWETPGNEQFF.

The V gene is TRBV9, the J gene TRBJ2-3; 12 bases align to TRBD2. With 0 bases clipped from V and 2 bases from J, the junction kept 4 bases outside the gene matches. This CDR3 contains 17 residues. In germline, CDR1 is SGDLS, CDR2 YYNGEE. The CDR3 reads CASSVATSGGNTDTQYF. The CDR3 nucleotides are TGTGCCAGCAGCGTAGCTACTAGCGGGGGGAACACAGATACGCAGTATTTT. Drawing the rest from reference TRBV9 and TRBJ2-3, the complete variable domain is DSGVTQTPKHLITATGQRVTLRCSPRSGDLSVYWYQQSLDQGLQFLIQYYNGEERAKGNILERFSAQQFPDLHSELNLSSLELGDSALYFCASSVATSGGNTDTQYFGPGTRLTVL.

This chain uses TRBV6-5 with TRBJ2-2; 8 nucleotides line up with TRBD2. This CDR3 spans 14 amino acids. With 6 bases clipped from V and 5 bases from J, the junction kept 5 bases outside the gene matches. Germline V lookup: CDR1 MNHEY, CDR2 SVGAGI. The CDR3 loop reads CASRLAAGTGELFF. For the CDR3, the DNA is TGTGCCAGCAGACTAGCGGCGGGGACCGGGGAGCTGTTTTTT.

This chain joins TRBV9 and TRBJ2-7; TRBD2 aligns across 7 bases. Germline-derived CDR1 and CDR2 are SGDLS and YYNGEE. This CDR3 is 13 amino acids long. After removal of 7 bases from V and 0 bases from J, the junction contained 4 bases not matched to a gene. Here the CDR3 reads CASGAGSSYEQYF. Written as DNA, the CDR3 is TGTGCCAGCGGAGCGGGGAGCTCCTACGAGCAGTACTTC.

The gene calls are TRBV5-1 and TRBJ1-4; 8 nucleotides align to TRBD1. Germline loops: CDR1 SGHRS, CDR2 YFSETQ. The CDR3 runs to 16 residues. V shed 0 bases and J 6 bases; nucleotides not matched to a gene: 7. The CDR3 here is CASSLAGAGGDEKLFF. Written as DNA, the CDR3 is TGCGCCAGCAGCTTGGCGGGCGCAGGGGGCGATGAAAAACTGTTTTTT.

The rearrangement links TRBV9 to TRBJ2-1, with 7 bases fitting TRBD2. The CDR3 consists of 12 residues. The V and J ends lost 3 bases and 12 bases, in that order; junction bases with no gene match: 6. Germline V gene lookup returns CDR1 SGDLS and CDR2 YYNGEE. The CDR3 sequence: CASSDPGLGQFF. The CDR3 nucleotides are TGTGCCAGCAGCGACCCCGGACTAGGGCAGTTCTTC.

V and J are TRBV5-4 and TRBJ2-5; 8 positions agree with TRBD1. The germline V gene has CDR1 SGHNT and CDR2 YYREEE (reference sequence). The CDR3 is made up of 16 amino acids. V trimming: 0 bases; J trimming: 5 bases; junction bases outside the gene matches: 9. The CDR3 spells CASSLAAGGGSETQYF. As DNA, the CDR3 is TGTGCCAGCAGCTTGGCCGCAGGGGGCGGTTCCGAGACCCAGTACTTC.

The chain recombines TRBV30 with TRBJ2-6; 9 bases fit TRBD1. J was trimmed by 0 bases and V by 0 bases; bases with no gene match: 3. Per germline, CDR1 GTSNPN and CDR2 SVGIG (reference sequence). The length of the CDR3 is 17 residues. DNA for the CDR3: TGTGCCTGGAGTGTCCGACAGGGGGTCTCTGGGGCCAACGTCCTGACTTTC. This gives the protein CAWSVRQGVSGANVLTF.

The rearrangement uses TRBV4-3 and TRBJ1-1; D is unclear. There are 19 residues in the CDR3. The V and J ends lost 0 bases and 3 bases respectively, with 23 bases between them. The germline V gene has CDR1 LGHNA and CDR2 YSLEER. DNA of the CDR3: TGCGCCAGCAGCCAAGAACCCTCGGGGTACTCCTCGAGGGACACTGAAGCTTTCTTT. Translation gives CASSQEPSGYSSRDTEAFF.

The genes are TRBV11-2 and TRBJ2-7; TRBD2 might be the D (5 bases). The V end was cut by 0 bases, the J end by 2 bases, with 11 bases between. The CDR3 loop spans 15 amino acids. Germline CDR1 reads SGHAT; CDR2 reads FQNNGV. In nucleotides, the CDR3 is TGTGCCAGCAGCTTAGACCAAACGGGAACCTACGAGCAGTACTTC. Encoded protein: CASSLDQTGTYEQYF.

The chain employs TRBV5-4 and TRBJ2-1; perhaps TRBD1 as D (6 bases). V lost 0 bases to trimming and J lost 6 bases, with 13 bases between them. This CDR3 region has 15 residues. Germline V gives CDR1 SGHNT, CDR2 YYREEE (reference sequence). The CDR3 sequence is CASSLGTAAFNEQFF. The CDR3 DNA sequence: TGTGCCAGCAGCTTGGGGACAGCGGCCTTCAATGAGCAGTTCTTC.

The gene calls are TRBV9 and TRBJ1-6; D not resolved. Trimming took 0 bases from V and 8 from J, leaving 9 bases between them. Germline V lookup: CDR1 SGDLS, CDR2 YYNGEE. The CDR3 is made up of 14 amino acids. The CDR3 reads CASSVETADSPLHF. CDR3 sequence (DNA): TGTGCCAGCAGCGTAGAGACGGCGGATTCACCCCTCCACTTT.

V gene TRBV19 combines with J gene TRBJ1-5; D gene ambiguous. Germline V lookup: CDR1 LNHDA, CDR2 SQIVND (reference sequence). The ends were cut back, 3 bases at V and 3 bases at J, with 9 bases in the middle. The CDR3 is made up of 14 amino acids. The CDR3 DNA reads TGTGCCAGTAGTATGAGGCAGAACAATCAGCCCCAGCATTTT. Translated: CASSMRQNNQPQHF.

The CDR3 nucleotides are TGCGCCAGCAGCCAAGATTTGACGGGGTACAATCAGCCCCAGCATTTT. The encoded protein is CASSQDLTGYNQPQHF. The chain recombines TRBV4-3 with TRBJ1-5, with D uncertain. The CDR3 is made up of 16 amino acids. Germline V gives CDR1 LGHNA, CDR2 YSLEER. V shed 0 bases and J shed 3 bases, with 12 bases lying between them.

This chain links TRBV11-2 with TRBJ1-4; 10 bases match TRBD1. Germline V gene sequence: CDR1 SGHAT, CDR2 FQNNGV. J was trimmed by 8 bases and V by 5 bases; bases with no gene match: 8. The CDR3 covers 15 residues. The CDR3 DNA reads TGTGCCAGCAGCCCACGGACAGGGGGAGGCGAAAAACTGTTTTTT. Translating it yields CASSPRTGGGEKLFF. Drawing the rest from reference TRBV11-2 and TRBJ1-4, the complete variable domain is EAGVAQSPRYKIIEKRQSVAFWCNPISGHATLYWYQQILGQGPKLLIQFQNNGVVDDSQLPKDRFSAERLKGVDSTLKIQPAKLEDSAVYLCASSPRTGGGEKLFFGSGTQLSVL.

The genes are TRBV5-5 and TRBJ1-6, with 9 bases aligning to TRBD1. Germline values: CDR1 SGHKS, CDR2 YYEKEE (reference sequence). Unmatched junction bases numbered 4, after V lost 5 bases and J lost 7 bases. The CDR3 is 14 amino acids. CDR3 amino acids: CASRAGTGNSPLHF. In nucleotides, the CDR3 is TGTGCCAGCAGGGCCGGGACAGGGAATTCACCCCTCCACTTT.

The chain links TRBV6-4 to TRBJ2-2, with D possibly TRBD2 on 5 matching bases. Germline-derived CDR1 and CDR2 are MRHNA and SNTAGT. Trimming shortened V by 3 bases and J by 5 bases, and 10 bases separated the two germline ends. The CDR3 has 14 residues. The CDR3 is CASSEFEGTGELFF. The CDR3 DNA follows: TGTGCCAGCAGTGAGTTCGAGGGAACCGGGGAGCTGTTTTTT.

This chain uses TRBV7-2 with TRBJ2-3, with D possibly TRBD2 on 5 matching bases. The V end was cut by 1 base, the J end by 6 bases, with 8 bases between. Per the germline V gene, CDR1 is SGHTA and CDR2 is FQGNSA. The CDR3 runs to 13 residues. CDR3 in amino acids: CASSLGTGDTQYF. The DNA of the CDR3 is TGTGCCAGCAGCTTAGGGACGGGGGATACGCAGTATTTT.

Ten or more counts support this clone. V gene TRBV19 combines with J gene TRBJ2-7; TRBD2 aligns across 12 bases. Germline loops: CDR1 LNHDA, CDR2 SQIVND (reference sequence). The CDR3 is made up of 14 amino acids. Germline trimming cut 5 bases from V and 4 bases from J; bases unmatched to any gene: 3. CDR3 bases: TGTGCCAGTAGTTGGACTAGCGGGGAGTACGAGCAGTACTTC. Its protein is CASSWTSGEYEQYF.

This clone was counted only a few times. V gene TRBV18 combines with J gene TRBJ2-1, with 11 bases identical to TRBD1. The CDR3 has 16 amino acids. Per germline, CDR1 KGHSH and CDR2 LQKENI. V was clipped by 2 bases and J by 7 bases; unmatched bases: 7. As DNA, the CDR3 is TGTGCCAGCTCACCAAATTCGGACAGGGGGCTTAATGAGCAGTTCTTC. This encodes CASSPNSDRGLNEQFF.

This clone has more than one count but fewer than ten. The chain combines TRBV6-1 with TRBJ1-1, with unresolved D. The CDR3 sequence is 13 residues long. The V gene lost 2 bases and the J gene lost 3 bases, with 7 bases spanning the gap. Germline CDR1 MNHNS, CDR2 SASEGT. CDR3 in amino acids: CASSERRDTEAFF. The CDR3 DNA is TGTGCCAGCAGTGAACGACGGGACACTGAAGCTTTCTTT.

The V and J genes are TRBV7-9 and TRBJ2-1, with no clear D. V was shortened by 5 bases and J by 4 bases, with 15 bases between the two germline ends. The length of the CDR3 is 15 residues. Per the germline V gene, CDR1 is SEHNR and CDR2 is FQNEAQ (reference sequence). In nucleotides, the CDR3 is TGTGCCAGCAGCCGCGCAGGCCCCCCGTACAATGAGCAGTTCTTC. Its protein is CASSRAGPPYNEQFF.

This chain joins TRBV6-5 and TRBJ1-3, with 8 positions matching TRBD1. Per the germline V gene, CDR1 is MNHEY and CDR2 is SVGAGI. This CDR3 contains 16 residues. The V and J ends lost 4 bases and 4 bases, in that order; junction bases with no gene match: 9. The CDR3 is CASSLSGGAAGNTIYF. The DNA for the CDR3 is TGTGCCAGCAGTTTATCAGGGGGCGCGGCGGGAAACACCATATATTTT.

The chain recombines TRBV7-3 with TRBJ2-5; TRBD1 agrees at 8 bases. The CDR3 loop spans 13 amino acids. J lost 4 bases, V lost 5 bases, and 3 bases had no gene match. The germline V gene encodes CDR1 SGHTA and CDR2 FQGTGA. Here the CDR3 DNA reads TGTGCCAGCAGCGGACAGGGACGAGAGACCCAGTACTTC. As protein: CASSGQGRETQYF.

The chain links TRBV7-9 to TRBJ2-6, with 7 bases matching TRBD1. J gave up 0 bases and V 4 bases, and 12 bases lay outside the gene matches. Germline V lookup: CDR1 SEHNR, CDR2 FQNEAQ (reference sequence). The CDR3 is 19 amino acids. CDR3 in DNA: TGTGCCAGCAGCTCTTCCTCCGGACAGGAGAGCTCTGGGGCCAACGTCCTGACTTTC. It specifies CASSSSSGQESSGANVLTF.

V and J are TRBV5-1 and TRBJ2-7, with 9 nucleotides matching TRBD1. The germline V gene encodes CDR1 SGHRS and CDR2 YFSETQ. The junction had 21 bases not matched to a gene; V was cut back by 2 bases and J by 3 bases. The CDR3 contains 20 residues. For the CDR3, the DNA is TGCGCCAGCAGCTTAAATCCCCGGGACAGGGATGTCTACTACTACTACGAGCAGTACTTC. Its translation is CASSLNPRDRDVYYYYEQYF.

This clone has only one observation. The chain joins TRBV7-9 to TRBJ1-5, with D hard to call. The length of the CDR3 is 12 residues. Germline V gene sequence: CDR1 SEHNR, CDR2 FQNEAQ (reference sequence). The ends were cut back, 4 bases at V and 9 bases at J, with 10 bases in the middle. The DNA of the CDR3 is TGTGCCAGCAGCTCCCCTTTGAGGCCCCAGCATTTT. Residues: CASSSPLRPQHF.

The rearrangement joins TRBV7-2 to TRBJ2-3; TRBD1 might be the D (5 bases). The V end lost 1 base, the J end lost 1 base, and 12 bases lay between the germline ends. Looked up from germline, CDR1 is SGHTA and CDR2 is FQGNSA. The CDR3 length is 16 residues. The CDR3 sequence is CASSLGLGAGTDTQYF. CDR3 DNA: TGTGCCAGCAGCTTAGGGCTAGGGGCTGGCACAGATACGCAGTATTTT.